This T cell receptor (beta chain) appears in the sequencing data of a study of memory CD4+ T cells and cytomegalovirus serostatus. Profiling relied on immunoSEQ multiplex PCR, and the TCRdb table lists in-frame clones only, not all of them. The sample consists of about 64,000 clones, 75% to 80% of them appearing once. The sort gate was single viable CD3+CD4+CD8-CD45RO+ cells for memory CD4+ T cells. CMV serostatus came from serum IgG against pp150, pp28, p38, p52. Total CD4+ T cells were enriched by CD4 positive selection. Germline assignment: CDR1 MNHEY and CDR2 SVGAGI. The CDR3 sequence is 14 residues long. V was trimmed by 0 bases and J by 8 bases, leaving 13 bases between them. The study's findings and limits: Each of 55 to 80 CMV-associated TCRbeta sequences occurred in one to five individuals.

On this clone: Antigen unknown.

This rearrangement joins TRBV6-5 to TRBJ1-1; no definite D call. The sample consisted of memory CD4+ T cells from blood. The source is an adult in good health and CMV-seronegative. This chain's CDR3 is CASSYSGLGREAFF. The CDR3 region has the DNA TGTGCCAGCAGTTACTCGGGCTTGGGTAGGGAAGCTTTCTTT.